The present T cell receptor (beta chain) was sequenced within a study of cytomegalovirus exposure and HLA in healthy donors. Findings and limits, study-wide: The investigators catalogued 150 to 200 TCR beta chains as cytomegalovirus-associated. Reported findings show TCR beta sequences accurately forecast HLA-A and HLA-B alleles in most subjects.

This CDR3 spans 16 amino acids. V gave up 6 bases and J gave up 10 bases; unmatched junction bases: 11. Germline V lookup: CDR1 MDHEN, CDR2 SYDVKM. Details on this clone: As yet, its antigen is unknown.

The primer mix had 60 Vbeta and 13 Jbeta primers. Sequencing was performed with immunoSEQ multiplex PCR; in TCRdb, only in-frame clones are kept and a portion is missing. In the table there are about 110,000 clones, just over 75% of which are singletons. This TCR was recovered from a man aged 25-40 years in good health and CMV-seropositive. The sequenced material came from PBMCs. The V call is TRBV28, the J call TRBJ2-1, with 14 bases lining up with TRBD2. The CDR3 DNA reads as TGTGCCAGCAGCCATCCTGGACTAGCGGGGGGCAGGGAGCAGTTCTTC. It is translated as CASSHPGLAGGREQFF.